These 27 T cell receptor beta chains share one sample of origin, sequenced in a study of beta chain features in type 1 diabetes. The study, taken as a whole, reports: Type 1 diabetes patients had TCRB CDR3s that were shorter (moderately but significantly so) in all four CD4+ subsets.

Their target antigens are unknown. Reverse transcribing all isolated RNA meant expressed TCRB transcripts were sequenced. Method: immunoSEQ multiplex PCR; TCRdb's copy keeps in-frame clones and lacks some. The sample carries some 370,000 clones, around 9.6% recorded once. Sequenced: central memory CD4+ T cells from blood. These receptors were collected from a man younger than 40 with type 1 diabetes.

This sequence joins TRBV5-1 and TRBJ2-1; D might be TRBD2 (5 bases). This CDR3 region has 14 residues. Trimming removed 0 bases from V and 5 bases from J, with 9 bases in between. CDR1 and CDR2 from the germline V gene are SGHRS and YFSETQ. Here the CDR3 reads CASSLGEPNNEQFF. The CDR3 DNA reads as TGCGCCAGCAGCTTGGGGGAGCCTAACAATGAGCAGTTCTTC. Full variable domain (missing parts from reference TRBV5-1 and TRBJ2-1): KAGVTQTPRYLIKTRGQQVTLSCSPISGHRSVSWYQQTPGQGLQFLFEYFSETQRNKGNFPGRFSGRQFSNSRSEMNVSTLELGDSALYLCASSLGEPNNEQFFGPGTRLTVL.

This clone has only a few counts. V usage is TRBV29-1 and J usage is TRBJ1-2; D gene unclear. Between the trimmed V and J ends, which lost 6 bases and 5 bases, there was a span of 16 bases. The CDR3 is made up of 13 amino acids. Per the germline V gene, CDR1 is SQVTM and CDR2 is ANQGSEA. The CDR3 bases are TGCAGCGTCAACCCACCCGAAAATTATGGCTACACCTTC. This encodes CSVNPPENYGYTF. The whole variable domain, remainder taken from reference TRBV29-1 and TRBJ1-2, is SAVISQKPSRDICQRGTSLTIQCQVDSQVTMMFWYRQQPGQSLTLIATANQGSEATYESGFVIDKFPISRPNLTFSTLTVSNMSPEDSSIYLCSVNPPENYGYTFGSGTRLTVV.

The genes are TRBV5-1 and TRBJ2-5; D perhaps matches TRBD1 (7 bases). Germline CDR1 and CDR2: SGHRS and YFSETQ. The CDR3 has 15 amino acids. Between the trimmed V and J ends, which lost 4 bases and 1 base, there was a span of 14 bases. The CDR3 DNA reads TGCGCCAGCAGCGATACAGGGGACTCCCAAGAGACCCAGTACTTC. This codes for CASSDTGDSQETQYF. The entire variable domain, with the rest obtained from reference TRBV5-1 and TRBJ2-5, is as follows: KAGVTQTPRYLIKTRGQQVTLSCSPISGHRSVSWYQQTPGQGLQFLFEYFSETQRNKGNFPGRFSGRQFSNSRSEMNVSTLELGDSALYLCASSDTGDSQETQYFGPGTRLLVL.

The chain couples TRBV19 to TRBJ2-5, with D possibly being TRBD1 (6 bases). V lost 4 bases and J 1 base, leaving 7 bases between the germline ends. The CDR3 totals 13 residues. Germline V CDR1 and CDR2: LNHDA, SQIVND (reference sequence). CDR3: CASSTGAQETQYF. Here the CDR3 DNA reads TGTGCCAGTAGTACAGGGGCCCAAGAGACCCAGTACTTC.

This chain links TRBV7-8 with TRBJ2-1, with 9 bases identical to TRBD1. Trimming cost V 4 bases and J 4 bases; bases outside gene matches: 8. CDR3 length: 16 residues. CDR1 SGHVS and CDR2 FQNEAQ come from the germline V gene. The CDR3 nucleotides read TGTGCCAGCAGCTCGTCCGGGACAGGGACTTACAATGAGCAGTTCTTC. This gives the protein CASSSSGTGTYNEQFF.

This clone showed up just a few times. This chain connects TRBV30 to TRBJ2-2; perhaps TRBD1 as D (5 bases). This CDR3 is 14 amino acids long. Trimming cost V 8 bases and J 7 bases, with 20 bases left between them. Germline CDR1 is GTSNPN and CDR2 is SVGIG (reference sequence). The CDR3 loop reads CASTLDSGIGELFF. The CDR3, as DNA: TGTGCCAGTACCCTCGACTCAGGGATCGGGGAGCTGTTTTTT.

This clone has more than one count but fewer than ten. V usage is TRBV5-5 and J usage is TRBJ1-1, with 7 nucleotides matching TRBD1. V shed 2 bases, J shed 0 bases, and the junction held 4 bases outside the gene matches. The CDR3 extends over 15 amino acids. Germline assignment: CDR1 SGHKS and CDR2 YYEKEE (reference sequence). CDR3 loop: CASSLARGLNTEAFF. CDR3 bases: TGTGCCAGCAGCTTAGCGAGGGGGCTGAACACTGAAGCTTTCTTT.

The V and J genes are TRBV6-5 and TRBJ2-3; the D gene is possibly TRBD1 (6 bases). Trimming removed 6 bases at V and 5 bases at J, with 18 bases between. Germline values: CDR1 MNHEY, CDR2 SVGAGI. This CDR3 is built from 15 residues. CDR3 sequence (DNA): TGTGCCAGCAGCAATAGGGGACAAAGGGTAGATACGCAGTATTTT. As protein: CASSNRGQRVDTQYF.

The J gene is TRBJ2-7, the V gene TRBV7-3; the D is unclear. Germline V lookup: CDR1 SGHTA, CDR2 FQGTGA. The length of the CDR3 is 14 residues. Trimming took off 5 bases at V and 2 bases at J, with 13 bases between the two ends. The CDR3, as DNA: TGTGCCAGCAGCCTCTCTCCGGCCCCCTACGAGCAGTACTTC. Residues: CASSLSPAPYEQYF.

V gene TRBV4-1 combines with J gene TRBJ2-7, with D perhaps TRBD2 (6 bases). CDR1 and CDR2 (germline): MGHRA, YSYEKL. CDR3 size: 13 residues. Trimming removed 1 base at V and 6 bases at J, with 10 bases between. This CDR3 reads CASSQGVGSEQYF. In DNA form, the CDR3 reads TGCGCCAGCAGCCAAGGAGTCGGGAGCGAGCAGTACTTC.

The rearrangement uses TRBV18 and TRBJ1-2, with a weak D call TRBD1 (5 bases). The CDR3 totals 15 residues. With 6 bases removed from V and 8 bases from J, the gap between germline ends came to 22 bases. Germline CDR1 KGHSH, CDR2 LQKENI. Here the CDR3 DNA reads TGTGCCAGCTCTCGCAACTTACAGGAAGTGGAGGGCTACACCTTC. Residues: CASSRNLQEVEGYTF.

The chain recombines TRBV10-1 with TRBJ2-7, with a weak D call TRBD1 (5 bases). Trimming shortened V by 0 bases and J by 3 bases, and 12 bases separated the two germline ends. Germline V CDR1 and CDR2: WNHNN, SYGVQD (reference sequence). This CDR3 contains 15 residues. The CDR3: CASSESTPGLYEQYF. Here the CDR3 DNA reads TGCGCCAGCAGTGAGTCGACTCCAGGGCTCTACGAGCAGTACTTC.

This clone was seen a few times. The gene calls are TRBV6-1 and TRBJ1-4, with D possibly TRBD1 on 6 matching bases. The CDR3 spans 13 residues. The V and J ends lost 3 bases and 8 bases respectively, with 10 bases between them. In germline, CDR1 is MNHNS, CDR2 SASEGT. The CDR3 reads CASSDTGREKLFF. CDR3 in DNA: TGTGCCAGCAGTGATACAGGGCGGGAAAAACTGTTTTTT.

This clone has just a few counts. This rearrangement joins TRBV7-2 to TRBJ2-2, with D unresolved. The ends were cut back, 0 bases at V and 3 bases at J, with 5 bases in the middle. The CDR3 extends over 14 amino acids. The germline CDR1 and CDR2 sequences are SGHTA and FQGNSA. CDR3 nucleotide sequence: TGTGCCAGCAGCTTAGCGGTACACACCGGGGAGCTGTTTTTT. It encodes CASSLAVHTGELFF.

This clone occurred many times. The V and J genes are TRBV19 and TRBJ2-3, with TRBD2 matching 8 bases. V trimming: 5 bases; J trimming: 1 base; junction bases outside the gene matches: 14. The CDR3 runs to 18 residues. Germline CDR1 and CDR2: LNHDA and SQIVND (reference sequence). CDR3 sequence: CASSLREVLSGGTDTQYF. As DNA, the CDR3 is TGTGCCAGTAGTTTGCGGGAGGTTTTAAGTGGCGGCACAGATACGCAGTATTTT.

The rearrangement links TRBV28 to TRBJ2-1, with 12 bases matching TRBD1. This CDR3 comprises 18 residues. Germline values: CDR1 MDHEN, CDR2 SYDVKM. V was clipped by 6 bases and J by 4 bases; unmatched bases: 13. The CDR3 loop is CASSASEGQGAPYNEQFF. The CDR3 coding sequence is TGTGCCAGCAGCGCATCTGAGGGACAGGGGGCGCCATACAATGAGCAGTTCTTC.

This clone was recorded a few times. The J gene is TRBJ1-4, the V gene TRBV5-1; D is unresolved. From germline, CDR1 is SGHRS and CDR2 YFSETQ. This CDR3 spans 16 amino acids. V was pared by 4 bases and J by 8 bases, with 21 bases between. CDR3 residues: CASSLGSARLGEKLFF. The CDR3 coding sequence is TGCGCCAGCAGCCTCGGTTCAGCAAGGTTGGGCGAAAAACTGTTTTTT.

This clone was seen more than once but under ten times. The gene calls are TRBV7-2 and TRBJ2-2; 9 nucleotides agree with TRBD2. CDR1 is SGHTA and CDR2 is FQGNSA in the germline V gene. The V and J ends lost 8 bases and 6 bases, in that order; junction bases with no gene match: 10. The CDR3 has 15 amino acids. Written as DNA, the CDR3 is TGTGCCAGCCACCGAGGTCTAGCGGGACCCGGGGAGCTGTTTTTT. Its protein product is CASHRGLAGPGELFF.

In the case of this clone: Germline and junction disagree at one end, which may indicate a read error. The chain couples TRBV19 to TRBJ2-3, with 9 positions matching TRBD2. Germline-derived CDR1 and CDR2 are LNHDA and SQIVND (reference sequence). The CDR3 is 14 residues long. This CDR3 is CAGSIRSGSDTQYF. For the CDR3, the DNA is TGTGCCGGTAGTATCCGTAGCGGGAGCGATACGCAGTATTTT.

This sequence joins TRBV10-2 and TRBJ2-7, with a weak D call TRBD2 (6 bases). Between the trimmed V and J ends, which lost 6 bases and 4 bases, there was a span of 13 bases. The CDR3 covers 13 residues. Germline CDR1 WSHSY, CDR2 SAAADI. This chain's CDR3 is CASSAGTAYEQYF. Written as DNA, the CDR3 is TGCGCCAGCAGCGCAGGGACTGCTTACGAGCAGTACTTC.

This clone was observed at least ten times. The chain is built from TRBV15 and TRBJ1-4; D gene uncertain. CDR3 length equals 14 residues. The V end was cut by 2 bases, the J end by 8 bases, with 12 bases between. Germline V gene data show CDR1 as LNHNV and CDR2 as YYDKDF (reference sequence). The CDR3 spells CATSRFGLREKLFF. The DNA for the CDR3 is TGTGCCACCAGCAGATTTGGGTTGAGGGAAAAACTGTTTTTT.

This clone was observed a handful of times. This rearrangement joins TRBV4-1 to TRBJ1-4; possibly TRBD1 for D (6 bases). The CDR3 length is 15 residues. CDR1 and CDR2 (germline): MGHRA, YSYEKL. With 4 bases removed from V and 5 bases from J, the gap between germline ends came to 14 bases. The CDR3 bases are TGCGCCAGCAGCCCATCAGGGGCGGGGAATGAAAAACTGTTTTTT. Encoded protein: CASSPSGAGNEKLFF.

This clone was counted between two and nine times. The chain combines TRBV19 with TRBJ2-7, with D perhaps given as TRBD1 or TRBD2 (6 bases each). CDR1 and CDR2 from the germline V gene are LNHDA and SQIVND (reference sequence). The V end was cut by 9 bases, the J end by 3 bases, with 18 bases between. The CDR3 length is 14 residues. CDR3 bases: TGTGCCAGCTTGAGGGGGAGGAGGAACTACGAGCAGTACTTC. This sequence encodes CASLRGRRNYEQYF.

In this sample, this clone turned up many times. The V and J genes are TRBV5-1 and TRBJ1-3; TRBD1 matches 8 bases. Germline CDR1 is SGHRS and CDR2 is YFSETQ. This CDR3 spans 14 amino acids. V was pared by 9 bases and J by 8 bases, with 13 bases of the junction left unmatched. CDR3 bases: TGCGCCACCTCGGAAACCGGGACAGGTGACACCATATATTTT. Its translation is CATSETGTGDTIYF.

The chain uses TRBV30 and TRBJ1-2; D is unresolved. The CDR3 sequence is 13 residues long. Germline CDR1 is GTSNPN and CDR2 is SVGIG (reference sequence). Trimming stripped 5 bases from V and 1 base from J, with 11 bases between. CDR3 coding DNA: TGTGCCTGGGATAAGGATTTTAACTATGGCTACACCTTC. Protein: CAWDKDFNYGYTF.

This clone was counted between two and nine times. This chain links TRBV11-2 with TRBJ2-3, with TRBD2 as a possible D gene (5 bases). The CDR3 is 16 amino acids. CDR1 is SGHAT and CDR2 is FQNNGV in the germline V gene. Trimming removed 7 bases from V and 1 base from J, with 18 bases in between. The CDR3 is CASTRLQRAGTDTQYF. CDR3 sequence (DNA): TGTGCCAGCACCAGACTCCAGAGGGCGGGCACAGATACGCAGTATTTT.

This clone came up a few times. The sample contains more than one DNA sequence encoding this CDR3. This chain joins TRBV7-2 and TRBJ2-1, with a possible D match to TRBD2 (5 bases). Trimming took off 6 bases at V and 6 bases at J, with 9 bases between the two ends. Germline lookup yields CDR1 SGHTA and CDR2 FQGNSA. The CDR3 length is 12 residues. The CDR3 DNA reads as TGTGCCAGCAGTCGGGATGGCAATGAGCAGTTCTTC. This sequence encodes CASSRDGNEQFF.